This T cell receptor (beta chain) appears in the sequencing data of a study of shared clonotypes between healthy human individuals. Study-wide context: CD8 memory received one plate per donor, CD8 naive two, CD4 memory three and CD4 naive three.

Splitting of CD4+ cells produced CD45RA+ naive and CD45RA-negative memory subsets. The protocol was immunoSEQ multiplex PCR, while the TCRdb copy is restricted to in-frame clones and leaves out a portion. The sample includes about 1.5 million clones, around 97% seen only once; the top ten take about 1.2%. Sequences were obtained from naive CD4+ T cells sorted from blood. Subset here: CD45RA+ positively selected. The sequence was collected from a man between 25 and 39 years old in good health.

CDR3 sequence: CASSAGLNTEAFF. For the CDR3, the DNA is TGTGCCAGTAGTGCAGGACTGAACACTGAAGCTTTCTTT. This chain connects TRBV19 to TRBJ1-1; no clear D. The CDR3 sequence is 13 residues long. V was clipped by 5 bases and J by 0 bases, with 7 bases between them. The germline gives CDR1 LNHDA, CDR2 SQIVND (reference sequence).